This T cell receptor (beta chain) was identified during a study of blood T cell repertoires in COVID-19. The wider study: PBMCs, B-cell-depleted T cells, or T cells were the source of the cDNA or gDNA that made up the material.

The authors' processing: How many nucleated cells were present was estimated from reference gene primer amplification. The assay was immunoSEQ multiplex PCR, and TCRdb's table has in-frame clones only and misses some. The V and J calls and clone size come from that table; D and trimming were worked out from the DNA. The data contain approximately 220,000 clones, roughly 80% of them singletons. The sequence derives from a woman aged 80 or over with acute or convalescent COVID-19. Sequencing input: peripheral blood.

CDR3: CASSLSGVTNTEAFF. The CDR3 DNA is TGTGCCAGCAGTTTATCCGGGGTAACCAACACTGAAGCTTTCTTT. The J gene is TRBJ1-1, the V gene TRBV27; no reliable D call. With 0 bases removed from V and 2 bases from J, the gap between germline ends came to 10 bases. In germline, CDR1 is MNHEY, CDR2 SMNVEV (reference sequence). The CDR3 loop spans 15 amino acids.